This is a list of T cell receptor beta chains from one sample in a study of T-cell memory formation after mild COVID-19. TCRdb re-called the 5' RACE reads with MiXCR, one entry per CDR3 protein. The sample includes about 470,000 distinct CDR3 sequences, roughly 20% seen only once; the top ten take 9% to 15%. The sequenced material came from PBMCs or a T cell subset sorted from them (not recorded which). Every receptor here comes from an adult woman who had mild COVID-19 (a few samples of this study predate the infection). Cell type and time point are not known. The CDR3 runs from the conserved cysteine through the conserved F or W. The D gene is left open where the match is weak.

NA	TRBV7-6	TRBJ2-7	CASSLQATSYEQYF
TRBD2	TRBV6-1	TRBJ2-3	CASRSGTSSGDTQYF
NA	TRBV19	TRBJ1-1	CASRRHAEAFF
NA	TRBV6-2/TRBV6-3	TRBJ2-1	CASSLGIGRKAYNEQFF
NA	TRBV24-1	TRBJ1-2	CATSDPGTSLYGYTF
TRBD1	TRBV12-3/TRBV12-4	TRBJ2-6	CASSPGQGVPGANVLTF
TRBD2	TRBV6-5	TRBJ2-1	CASSKGLAGAPYNEQFF
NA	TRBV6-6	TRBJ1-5	CASSLGHTYSNQPQHF
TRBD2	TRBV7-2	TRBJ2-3	CASSSSGLAGAKDTQYF
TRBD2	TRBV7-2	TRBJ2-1	CASSSPKGTSGRYNEQFF
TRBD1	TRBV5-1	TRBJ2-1	CASSLASFFAGGNEQFF
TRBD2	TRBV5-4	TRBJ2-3	CASSRGSGGALGTDTQYF
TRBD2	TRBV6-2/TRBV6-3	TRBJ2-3	CASRGGPGGTDTQYF
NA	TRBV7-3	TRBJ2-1	CASSRGPGVGENEQFF
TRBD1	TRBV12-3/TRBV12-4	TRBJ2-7	CASSLWTGGYEQYF
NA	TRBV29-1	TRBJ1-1	CSVVIRAGLNTEAFF
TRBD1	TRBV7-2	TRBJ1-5	CASSGDREQPQHF
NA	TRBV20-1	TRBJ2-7	CSARDTTAPSYEQYF
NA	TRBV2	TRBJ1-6	CASETIENSPLHF
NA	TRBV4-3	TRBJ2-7	CASSQAGRQHF
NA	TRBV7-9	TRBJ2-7	CASSMMDLYEQYF
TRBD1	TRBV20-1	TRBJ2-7	CSAPRSGTGGGEQYF
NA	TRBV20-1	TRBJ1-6	CSARTARGDNSPLHF
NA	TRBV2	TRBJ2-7	CASYSDPGVYEQYF
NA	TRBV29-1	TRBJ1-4	CSVLGEKLFF
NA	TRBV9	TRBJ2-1	CASSHNRGGIYNEQFF
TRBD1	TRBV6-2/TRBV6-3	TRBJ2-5	CATSRQGVEETQYF
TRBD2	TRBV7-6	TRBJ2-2	CASSSLAGGLGELFF
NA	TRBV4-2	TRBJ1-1	CASSHPREGNTEAFF
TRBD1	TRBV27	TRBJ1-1	CASSLHSGGTEAF
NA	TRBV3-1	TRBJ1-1	CASSQDEILNTEAFF
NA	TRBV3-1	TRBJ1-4	CASSNPGSTSGKLFF
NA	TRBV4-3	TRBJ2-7	CASSQGRGLYYEQYF
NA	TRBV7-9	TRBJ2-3	CASSLGNLGQYF
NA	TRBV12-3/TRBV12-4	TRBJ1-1	CASSFISNTEAFF
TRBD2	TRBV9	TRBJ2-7	CASSVATGGAYEQYF
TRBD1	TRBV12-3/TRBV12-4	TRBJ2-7	CASSFGQGYEQYF
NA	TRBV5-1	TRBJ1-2	CASSLESGNYGYTF
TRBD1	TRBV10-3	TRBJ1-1	CAISAPTGGGGEAFF
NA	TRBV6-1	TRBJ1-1	CAGSRGNTEAFF
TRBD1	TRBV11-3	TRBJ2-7	CASSLRTGRGYEQYF